One and the same sample provided the 18 T cell receptor beta chains below, sequenced in a study of blood T cell repertoires in COVID-19. Some clones are missing from TCRdb's copy, which holds only in-frame ones; the method was immunoSEQ multiplex PCR. The sample gives more than 250,000 clones, around 86% of which show up once; roughly 1.6% is in the top ten. Specimen: peripheral blood. The receptors stem from a woman between 50 and 59 years old with acute or convalescent COVID-19.

This clone was seen more than once but under ten times. The J gene is TRBJ2-7, the V gene TRBV6-5; 7 nucleotides align to TRBD1. The trim removed 4 bases at V and 7 bases at J, leaving 7 bases unmatched. Germline CDR1 and CDR2: MNHEY and SVGAGI. This CDR3 has 13 amino acids. CDR3 in amino acids: CASSSTGLGEQYF. CDR3 in DNA: TGTGCCAGCAGTTCGACAGGGTTAGGTGAGCAGTACTTC.

This clone was recorded once. The J gene is TRBJ2-3, the V gene TRBV27, with 11 positions matching TRBD2. The CDR3 totals 17 residues. Germline V CDR1 and CDR2: MNHEY, SMNVEV (reference sequence). With 5 bases clipped from V and 2 bases from J, the junction kept 9 bases outside the gene matches. CDR3 sequence reads: CASSGLLAGDPTDTQYF. As DNA, the CDR3 is TGTGCCAGCAGTGGCCTACTAGCGGGAGACCCCACAGATACGCAGTATTTT.

This chain connects TRBV18 to TRBJ2-7, with a possible D match to TRBD1 (6 bases). Germline lookup yields CDR1 KGHSH and CDR2 LQKENI. The CDR3 has 15 residues. V was trimmed by 6 bases and J by 3 bases, leaving 18 bases between them. The CDR3 region has the DNA TGTGCCAGCTCCCCTACTCGTGGGGGCGGCTACGAGCAGTACTTC. Encoded protein: CASSPTRGGGYEQYF.

CDR3 in DNA: TGCGCCAGCAGTAAGGGGGCCGGAACAGATACGCAGTATTTT. Translation: CASSKGAGTDTQYF. This chain joins TRBV5-1 and TRBJ2-3; TRBD1 matches at 7 bases. Germline values: CDR1 SGHRS, CDR2 YFSETQ. This CDR3 is built from 14 residues. V was clipped by 5 bases and J by 3 bases; unmatched bases: 6. The full variable domain, its missing parts supplied by reference TRBV5-1 and TRBJ2-3, is KAGVTQTPRYLIKTRGQQVTLSCSPISGHRSVSWYQQTPGQGLQFLFEYFSETQRNKGNFPGRFSGRQFSNSRSEMNVSTLELGDSALYLCASSKGAGTDTQYFGPGTRLTVL.

The sample holds one count of this clone. The rearrangement joins TRBV28 to TRBJ1-4; maybe TRBD1 (6 bases). The CDR3 has 15 amino acids. Trimming took 2 bases from V and 2 from J, leaving 9 bases between them. Germline V gives CDR1 MDHEN, CDR2 SYDVKM. The CDR3 sequence: CASSLAGATNEKLFF. CDR3 DNA sequence: TGTGCCAGCAGTTTAGCAGGGGCTACTAATGAAAAACTGTTTTTT. The full variable domain, completed using reference TRBV28 and TRBJ1-4, is DVKVTQSSRYLVKRTGEKVFLECVQDMDHENMFWYRQDPGLGLRLIYFSYDVKMKEKGDIPEGYSVSREKKERFSLILESASTNQTSMYLCASSLAGATNEKLFFGSGTQLSVL.

CDR3 in DNA: TGCGCCAGCAGCTTGGTGGGGGCGCGCAATCAGCCCCAGCATTTT. This sequence encodes CASSLVGARNQPQHF. This chain connects TRBV5-1 to TRBJ1-5; D may be TRBD1 (6 bases). Trimming left V 0 bases short and J 2 bases short, with 9 bases between. This CDR3 has 15 residues. From germline, CDR1 is SGHRS and CDR2 YFSETQ.

In the case of this clone: Different DNA sequences within this sample yield the same CDR3. The rearrangement joins TRBV27 to TRBJ2-5; D uncertain. The CDR3 spans 13 residues. Trimming stripped 2 bases from V and 1 base from J, with 5 bases between. Germline V CDR1 and CDR2: MNHEY, SMNVEV (reference sequence). CDR3 in amino acids: CASSLRRQETQYF. The CDR3 coding sequence is TGTGCCAGCAGTTTACGTCGCCAAGAGACCCAGTACTTC.

This rearrangement joins TRBV18 to TRBJ2-3; tentative D call: TRBD1 (6 bases). With 5 bases removed from V and 2 bases from J, the gap between germline ends came to 11 bases. The length of the CDR3 is 14 residues. Germline V lookup: CDR1 KGHSH, CDR2 LQKENI. CDR3 amino acids: CASSWDTFTDTQYF. The CDR3 DNA follows: TGTGCCAGCTCATGGGACACTTTCACAGATACGCAGTATTTT.

The J gene is TRBJ1-1, the V gene TRBV11-2; possible D gene TRBD1, 6 bases. Per germline, CDR1 SGHAT and CDR2 FQNNGV. CDR3 length equals 15 residues. The V gene lost 5 bases and the J gene lost 0 bases, with 13 bases spanning the gap. The CDR3 loop reads CASSLWTDMNTEAFF. DNA of the CDR3: TGTGCCAGCAGCCTATGGACAGACATGAACACTGAAGCTTTCTTT.

The rearrangement links TRBV18 to TRBJ1-4, with D perhaps TRBD1 (5 bases). Germline V gene lookup returns CDR1 KGHSH and CDR2 LQKENI. V lost 3 bases, J lost 8 bases, and 10 bases lay in between. The CDR3 is 13 amino acids. The chain's CDR3 is CASSPGGWEKLFF. The CDR3 DNA reads TGTGCCAGCTCACCGGGGGGTTGGGAAAAACTGTTTTTT.

The chain combines TRBV29-1 with TRBJ2-1; D is unresolved. V was trimmed by 3 bases and J by 15 bases, leaving 12 bases between them. Germline V gene sequence: CDR1 SQVTM, CDR2 ANQGSEA. CDR3 length equals 10 residues. This CDR3 is CSVDARNMFF. CDR3 DNA sequence: TGCAGCGTTGACGCTAGAAATATGTTCTTC.

The chain carries TRBV4-3 and TRBJ1-1; D uncertain. Trimming left V 2 bases short and J 0 bases short, with 7 bases between. Germline lookup yields CDR1 LGHNA and CDR2 YSLEER. This CDR3 comprises 14 residues. The CDR3 region has the DNA TGCGCCAGCAGCCAACAGGCCATGAACACTGAAGCTTTCTTT. Translated, it gives CASSQQAMNTEAFF.

This chain uses TRBV2 with TRBJ2-3, with 10 bases that match TRBD2. The CDR3 is 16 residues long. The J segment lost 5 bases and the V segment lost 4 bases, leaving 9 bases of the junction unmatched. CDR1 SNHLY and CDR2 FYNNEI come from the germline V gene. The CDR3 region has the DNA TGTGCCAGCAGTGGTAGCGGGGGGTGGAGAGGAGATACGCAGTATTTT. Translated, it gives CASSGSGGWRGDTQYF.

The V gene is TRBV7-2, the J gene TRBJ2-7; TRBD2 matches at 10 bases. The V segment lost 4 bases and the J segment 4 bases; nucleotides outside the gene matches: 7. Germline CDR1 is SGHTA and CDR2 is FQGNSA. The CDR3 spans 15 residues. The CDR3 sequence: CASSSTTSGFYEQYF. As DNA, the CDR3 is TGTGCCAGCAGCTCCACGACTAGCGGGTTTTACGAGCAGTACTTC.

A few counts support this clone. The V gene is TRBV28, the J gene TRBJ1-2; maybe TRBD1 (5 bases). The germline V gene encodes CDR1 MDHEN and CDR2 SYDVKM. V shed 7 bases and J shed 8 bases, with 17 bases lying between them. The CDR3 spans 13 residues. The DNA of the CDR3 is TGTGCCAGCAAAGGCGCCAGGGTAGGCGGCTACACCTTC. Its translation is CASKGARVGGYTF.

This chain's CDR3 is CASTDRWDQPQHF. CDR3 coding DNA: TGTGCCAGTACGGACAGGTGGGATCAGCCCCAGCATTTT. The chain combines TRBV19 with TRBJ1-5; 7 positions match TRBD1. Trimming cost V 7 bases and J 5 bases; bases outside gene matches: 5. Germline loops: CDR1 LNHDA, CDR2 SQIVND (reference sequence). CDR3 length equals 13 residues.

V is TRBV12-3 or TRBV12-4 and J is TRBJ1-5, with 8 nucleotides matching TRBD1. V dropped 6 bases and J dropped 7; count of bases not matched to a gene: 5. This CDR3 has 13 residues. The CDR3 nucleotides read TGTGCCAGCAGCCGGACAGGGCAGCAGCCCCAGCATTTT. Translated: CASSRTGQQPQHF.

This chain links TRBV19 with TRBJ2-3, with a possible D match to TRBD1 (6 bases). CDR3 length: 15 residues. The ends were cut back, 7 bases at V and 4 bases at J, with 18 bases in the middle. Germline-derived CDR1 and CDR2 are LNHDA and SQIVND (reference sequence). This CDR3 is CASNGRGGSPDTQYF. The CDR3, as DNA: TGTGCCAGTAACGGCAGAGGGGGAAGCCCAGATACGCAGTATTTT.